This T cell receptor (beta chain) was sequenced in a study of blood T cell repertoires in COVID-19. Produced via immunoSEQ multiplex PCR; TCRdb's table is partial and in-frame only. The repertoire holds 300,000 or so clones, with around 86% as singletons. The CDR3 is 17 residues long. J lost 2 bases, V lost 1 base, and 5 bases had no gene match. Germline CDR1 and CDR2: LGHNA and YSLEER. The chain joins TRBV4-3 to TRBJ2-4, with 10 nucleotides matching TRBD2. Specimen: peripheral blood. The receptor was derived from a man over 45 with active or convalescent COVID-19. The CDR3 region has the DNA TGCGCCAGCAGCCAAGTAATGGGACTAGCGACCAAAAACATTCAGTACTTC. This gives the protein CASSQVMGLATKNIQYF.